This TCR beta chain was captured in a study of cytomegalovirus exposure and HLA in healthy donors. Study-level points and caveats: In an earlier analysis, productive rearrangement rates for most beta V segments clustered near 87% or 30%. Common viral pathogens seemed to be connected with several of the most significant clusters, according to a later analysis. When analyzed later, the rates of TCR association showed variation by HLA locus, with DRB1 the most and HLA-C the fewest.

It was with 60 Vbeta and 13 Jbeta primers that the PCR ran. Authors' analysis steps: It was a later analysis that counted roughly 80 million unique TCR beta chains, of which about 10 million were shared. Method: immunoSEQ multiplex PCR; TCRdb's copy keeps in-frame clones and lacks some. V, J and clone size reflect that table, while D and trimming were determined from the DNA. The table includes about 130,000 clones, approximately 80% detected once. With regard to this clone: Its specificity is not known.

Losses at the gene ends were 4 bases for V and 4 bases for J; bases not matched to a gene: 7. This CDR3 spans 15 amino acids. CDR1 is MGHRA, CDR2 YSYEKL, per germline. V gene TRBV4-1 combines with J gene TRBJ1-1; 9 bases agree with TRBD1. This receptor was obtained from a male donor in good health and CMV-seronegative. Sample: PBMCs. CDR3 in amino acids: CASSPLQGALTEAFF. CDR3 nucleotide sequence: TGCGCCAGCAGCCCCCTACAGGGGGCTCTCACTGAAGCTTTCTTT.